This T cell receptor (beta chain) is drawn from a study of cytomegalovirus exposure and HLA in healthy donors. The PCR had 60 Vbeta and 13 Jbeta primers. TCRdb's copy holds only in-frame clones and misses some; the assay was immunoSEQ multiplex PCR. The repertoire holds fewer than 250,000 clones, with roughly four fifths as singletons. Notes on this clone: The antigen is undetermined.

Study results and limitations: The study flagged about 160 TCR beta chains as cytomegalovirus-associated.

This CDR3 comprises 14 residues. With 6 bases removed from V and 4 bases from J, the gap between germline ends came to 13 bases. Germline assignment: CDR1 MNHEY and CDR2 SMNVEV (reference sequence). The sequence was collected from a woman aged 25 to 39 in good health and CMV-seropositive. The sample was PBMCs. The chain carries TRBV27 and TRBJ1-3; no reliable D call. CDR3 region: CASSPNGVGNTIYF. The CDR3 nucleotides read TGTGCCAGCAGCCCTAACGGGGTCGGAAACACCATATATTTT.